Sequencing of this T cell receptor (beta chain) was carried out in a study of shared clonotypes between healthy human individuals. About the research overall: Samples came from a couple of female and three male donors aged 18 to 49.

This CDR3 comprises 14 residues. The split of CD4+ cells yielded CD45RA+ naive and CD45RA-negative memory subsets. Across several immunoSEQ plates, the genomic DNA of each subset was split evenly. Sorted-subset replicate PCRs used roughly 180 ng DNA, some 31,000 T cell genomes. Profiled with immunoSEQ multiplex PCR; TCRdb holds only in-frame clones, not every one. This sample yields about 1.5 million clones, of which approximately 98% are seen a single time; roughly 0.4% belongs to the top ten. This chain connects TRBV21-1 to TRBJ2-7; TRBD1, as called in the table, went unchecked against the DNA. TRBV21-1 is classified as a pseudogene. This clonotype originated in a man younger than 45 in good health. The material sequenced was naive CD4+ T cells sorted from blood. The subset is: CD45RA+ positively selected. CDR3 in amino acids: CASSKGPGGYEQYF. CDR3 nucleotides: TGTGCCAGCAGCAAAGGTCCAGGGGGCTACGAGCAGTACTTC.